This TCR beta chain was profiled in a study of T cells in Graves' hyperthyroidism and ophthalmopathy. The germline V and J ends were trimmed by 11 bases and 4 bases, with 14 bases remaining between them. Germline values: CDR1 SEHNR, CDR2 FQNEAQ (reference sequence). CDR3 length: 13 residues. Researchers amplified the TCR beta CDR3 regions from RNA transcripts. Primed by the HTBI set, a first-round RT-PCR was run on the TCR CDR3. TCRdb independently ran MiXCR on the multiplex PCR reads; one entry per CDR3 protein. The sample shows about 840,000 distinct CDR3 sequences, about 38% of them seen only once.

The sequence was collected from a man younger than 30 with Graves' hyperthyroidism. This chain uses TRBV7-9 with TRBJ2-2, with D maybe TRBD1 (6 bases). The sequenced sample was blood. The CDR3 nucleotides are TGTGCCTACAGGGCGGCGGCCACCGGGGAGCTGTTTTTT. Residues: CAYRAAATGELFF.